This T cell receptor beta chain was sequenced during a study of Graves' ophthalmopathy and Graves' hyperthyroidism. Amplification of TCR beta CDR3 regions used RNA transcripts. First-round RT-PCR with HTBI primers preceded a second-round multiplex PCR. TCRdb fed the multiplex PCR reads into MiXCR, producing one record per CDR3 protein. The table has some 520,000 distinct CDR3 sequences, roughly an eighth seen once. CDR3 length equals 14 residues. Germline CDR1 is SGHNT and CDR2 is YENEEA. Trimming removed 6 bases at V and 2 bases at J, with 13 bases between. This receptor was identified in a woman younger than 45 with Graves' ophthalmopathy. The source material was blood. V gene TRBV11-3 combines with J gene TRBJ1-1; maybe TRBD1 (5 bases). CDR3 region: CASSMGQPNTEAFF. CDR3 in DNA: TGTGCCAGCAGTATGGGGCAGCCTAACACTGAAGCTTTCTTT.